The clone carrying this T cell receptor beta chain was observed a handful of times. Its antigen is currently unknown. This record comes from a study of cytomegalovirus exposure and HLA in healthy donors. Germline V lookup: CDR1 LGHNA, CDR2 YNFKEQ. This CDR3 comprises 16 residues. V lost 3 bases and J lost 6; bases outside the gene matches: 10. Study-level findings and limits: A later analysis linked some 17,000 TCR beta sequences to HLA alleles at 0.05 false discovery rate. According to an earlier analysis, most TCR beta V segments yielded productive rearrangements about 87% or about 30% of the time. When analyzed later, a missense DCLRE1C variant was found to be linked to TCR beta V- and J-gene trimming.

The PCR ran on 60 Vbeta and 13 Jbeta primers. Clones were sequenced by immunoSEQ multiplex PCR, and TCRdb holds only the in-frame ones, with some missing. The sample yields around 99,000 clones, around three quarters seen once. This chain connects TRBV4-2 to TRBJ2-3, with 9 bases identical to TRBD2. The specimen was PBMCs. The receptor's source is a man aged 25-45 years in good health and CMV-seronegative. The CDR3 DNA reads TGTGCCAGCAGCCACTTGCGGGGGGGAAGTGAGGATACGCAGTATTTT. Its protein product is CASSHLRGGSEDTQYF.